This T cell receptor beta chain was identified during a study of T cell responses to AZD1222 COVID-19 vaccine. Points from the study as a whole: Reportedly, close to half of spike-specific TCRs are directed against unmutated variant regions. Dominant at 160-218 and 743-854, vaccine-associated CD4 TCRs also spanned spike. Every sample of the repertoires postdated the peak T cell response.

Note on this clone: As yet, its antigen is unknown. Other DNA sequences in the same sample also yield this CDR3.

Using immunoSEQ multiplex PCR, the repertoire was profiled, and TCRdb retains in-frame clones only, with some absent. The table includes about 170,000 clones, roughly 85% detected once. Pooled together were second doses at about 4 or about 12 weeks. Per the germline V gene, CDR1 is MNHEY and CDR2 is SVGAGI. The CDR3 consists of 13 residues. V lost 0 bases, J lost 4 bases, and 6 bases lay in between. The specimen was peripheral blood, collected 28 days after the second AZD1222 dose. The source of this sequence is an adult who received the AZD1222 COVID-19 vaccine. V usage is TRBV6-5 and J usage is TRBJ1-1; possibly TRBD1 for D (5 bases). Here the CDR3 reads CASSYSGGTEAFF. CDR3 nucleotide sequence: TGTGCCAGCAGTTACTCGGGGGGCACTGAAGCTTTCTTT.